Listed here is a single TCR beta chain. Sequencing was performed with immunoSEQ multiplex PCR; in TCRdb, only in-frame clones are kept and a portion is missing. The repertoire holds roughly 120,000 clones, with approximately 90% as singletons. This sample was included in a study of blood T cell repertoires in COVID-19. Across the whole study: Sources were T cells, B-cell-depleted T cells, or PBMCs; the material itself was cDNA or gDNA.

The Seattle patients joined while their infection was active and were tracked longitudinally afterward. The TCR originated in a man aged 50-60 years with COVID-19, enrolled during active disease. The material sequenced was peripheral blood.

The CDR3 bases are TGTGCCAGCAGCCGTAGCGGGAGGTTCTTCACCGGGGAGCTGTTTTTT. The encoded protein is CASSRSGRFFTGELFF. The gene calls are TRBV5-6 and TRBJ2-2; 10 bases map to TRBD2. The CDR3 runs to 16 residues. CDR1 and CDR2 from the germline V gene are SGHDT and YYEEEE. V was clipped by 4 bases and J by 4 bases; unmatched bases: 7.